This T cell receptor beta chain comes out of a study of blood T cell repertoires in COVID-19. For the study at large: Specimens from acute and convalescent COVID-19 originated in the United States, Italy and Spain. PBMCs, B-cell-depleted T cells, or T cells were the source of the cDNA or gDNA that made up the material.

V lost 4 bases, J lost 7 bases, and 4 bases stayed unmatched. CDR1 SGHAT and CDR2 FQNNGV come from the germline V gene. The CDR3 consists of 12 residues. As originally analysed: By means of reference gene primer amplification, nucleated cell counts were estimated. Only in-frame clones appear in the TCRdb table, and some are missing; sequencing was by immunoSEQ multiplex PCR. V, J and clone size derive from that table, while D and trimming were established from the DNA sequence. The sample records about 500,000 clones, about 88% being singletons. Seattle patient enrollment occurred during active infection, with longitudinal follow-up thereafter. This clone was counted once.

The source is a man between 18 and 29 years old with COVID-19, enrolled during active disease. The chain combines TRBV11-2 with TRBJ2-7; 7 bases are shared with TRBD2. The sample taken for sequencing was peripheral blood. As DNA, the CDR3 is TGTGCCAGCAGCTCCGGGGGGAAAGAGCAGTACTTC. Amino acid sequence: CASSSGGKEQYF.